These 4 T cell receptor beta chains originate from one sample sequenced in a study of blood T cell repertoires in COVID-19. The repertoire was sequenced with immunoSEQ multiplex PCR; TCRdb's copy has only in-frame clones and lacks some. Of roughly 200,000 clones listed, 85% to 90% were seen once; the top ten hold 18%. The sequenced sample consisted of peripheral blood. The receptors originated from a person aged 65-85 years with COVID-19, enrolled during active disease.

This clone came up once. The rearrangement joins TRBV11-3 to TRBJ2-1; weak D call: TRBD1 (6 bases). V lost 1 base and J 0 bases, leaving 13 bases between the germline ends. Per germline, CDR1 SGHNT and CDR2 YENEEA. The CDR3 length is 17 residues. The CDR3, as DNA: TGTGCCAGCAGCTTAGGCCAGGGGATACGCTCCTACAATGAGCAGTTCTTC. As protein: CASSLGQGIRSYNEQFF.

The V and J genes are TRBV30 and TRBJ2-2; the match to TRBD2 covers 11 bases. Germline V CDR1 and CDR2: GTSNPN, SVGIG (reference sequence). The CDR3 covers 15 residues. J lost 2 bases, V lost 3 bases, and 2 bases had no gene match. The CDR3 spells CAWRRLAGNTGELFF. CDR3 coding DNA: TGTGCCTGGAGGAGACTAGCGGGAAACACCGGGGAGCTGTTTTTT.

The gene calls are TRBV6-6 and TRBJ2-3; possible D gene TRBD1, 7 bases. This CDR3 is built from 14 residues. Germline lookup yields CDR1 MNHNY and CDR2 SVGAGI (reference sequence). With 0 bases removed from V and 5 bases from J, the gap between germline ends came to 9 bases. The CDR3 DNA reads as TGTGCCAGCAGTTACTCTCAGGGGGGAGATACGCAGTATTTT. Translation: CASSYSQGGDTQYF.

Written as DNA, the CDR3 is TGTGCCAGCAGCGGGACTAGCGGGAGTTCCTACGAGCAGTACTTC. Translating gives CASSGTSGSSYEQYF. The chain links TRBV6-6 to TRBJ2-7; 14 bases fit TRBD2. Trimming took 6 bases from V and 1 from J; bases not matched to a gene: 2. The length of the CDR3 is 15 residues. Germline CDR1 MNHNY, CDR2 SVGAGI (reference sequence).